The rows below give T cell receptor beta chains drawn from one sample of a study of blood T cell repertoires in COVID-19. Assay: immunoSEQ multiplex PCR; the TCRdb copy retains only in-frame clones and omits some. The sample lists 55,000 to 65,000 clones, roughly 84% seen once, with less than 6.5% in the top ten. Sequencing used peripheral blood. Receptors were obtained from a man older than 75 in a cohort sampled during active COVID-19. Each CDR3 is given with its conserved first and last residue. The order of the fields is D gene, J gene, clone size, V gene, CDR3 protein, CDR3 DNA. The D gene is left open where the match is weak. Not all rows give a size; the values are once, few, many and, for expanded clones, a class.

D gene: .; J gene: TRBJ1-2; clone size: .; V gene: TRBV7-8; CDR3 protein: CASSQITGFAGYGYTF; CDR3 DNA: TGTGCCAGCAGCCAAATAACAGGGTTCGCAGGCTATGGCTACACCTTC
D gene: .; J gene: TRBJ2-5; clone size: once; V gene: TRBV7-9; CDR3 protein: CASSPQETQYF; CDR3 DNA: TGTGCCAGCAGCCCCCAGGAGACCCAGTACTTC
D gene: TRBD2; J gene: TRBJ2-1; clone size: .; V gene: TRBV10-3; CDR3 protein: CATTLAGGPNEQFF; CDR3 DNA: TGTGCCACCACCTTAGCGGGAGGGCCGAATGAGCAGTTCTTC
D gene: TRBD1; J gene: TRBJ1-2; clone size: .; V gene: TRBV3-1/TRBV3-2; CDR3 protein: CASSPGTGGLGYTF; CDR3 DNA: TGTGCCAGCAGTCCCGGGACAGGGGGCTTGGGCTACACCTTC
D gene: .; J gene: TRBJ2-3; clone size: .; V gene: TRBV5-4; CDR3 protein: CASSLEQQTVTDTQYF; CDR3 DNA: TGTGCCAGCAGCTTGGAACAGCAAACAGTCACAGATACGCAGTATTTT
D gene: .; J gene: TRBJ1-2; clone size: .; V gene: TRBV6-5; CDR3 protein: CASSYSYSQNYGYTF; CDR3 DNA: TGTGCCAGCAGTTATAGTTACAGCCAAAACTATGGCTACACCTTC
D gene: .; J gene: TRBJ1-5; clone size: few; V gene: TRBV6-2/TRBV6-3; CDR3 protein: CASSYSQGLRSNQPQHF; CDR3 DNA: TGTGCCAGCAGTTACTCACAGGGCCTGCGAAGCAATCAGCCCCAGCATTTT
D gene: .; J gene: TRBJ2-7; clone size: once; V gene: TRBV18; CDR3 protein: CASAQGNTYEQYF; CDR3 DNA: TGTGCCAGCGCCCAGGGAAATACCTACGAGCAGTACTTC
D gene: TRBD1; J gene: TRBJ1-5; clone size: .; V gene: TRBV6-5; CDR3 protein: CASRGQGGNQPQHF; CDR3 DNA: TGTGCCAGCAGGGGACAGGGGGGTAATCAGCCCCAGCATTTT
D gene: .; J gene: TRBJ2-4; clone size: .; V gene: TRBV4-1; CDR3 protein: CASSQGTLNIQYF; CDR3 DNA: TGCGCCAGCAGCCAAGGGACTTTAAACATTCAGTACTTC
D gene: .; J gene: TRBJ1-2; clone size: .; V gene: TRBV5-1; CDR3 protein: CASSLSSPEIRGPGYTF; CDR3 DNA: TGCGCCAGCAGCTTGTCCTCTCCCGAGATTAGGGGTCCTGGCTACACCTTC
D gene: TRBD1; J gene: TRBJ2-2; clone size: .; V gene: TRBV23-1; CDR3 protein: CASKGYRGARSFNTGELFF; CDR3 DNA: TGCGCCAGCAAGGGGTACAGGGGGGCGCGGAGTTTTAACACCGGGGAGCTGTTTTTT
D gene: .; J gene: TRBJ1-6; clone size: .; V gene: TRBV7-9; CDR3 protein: CASSHNRAQSPLHF; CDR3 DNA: TGTGCCAGCAGCCATAACAGGGCCCAATCACCCCTCCACTTT
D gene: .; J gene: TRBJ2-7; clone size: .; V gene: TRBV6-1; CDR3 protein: CASSEPVSYEQYF; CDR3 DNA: TGTGCCAGCAGTGAACCGGTCTCCTACGAGCAGTACTTC
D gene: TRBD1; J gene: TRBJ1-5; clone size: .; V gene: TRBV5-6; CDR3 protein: CASSQWTGLYSNQPQHF; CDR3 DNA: TGTGCCAGCAGCCAATGGACAGGGCTGTATAGCAATCAGCCCCAGCATTTT
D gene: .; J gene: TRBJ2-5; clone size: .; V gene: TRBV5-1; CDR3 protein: CASSLEQGGETQYF; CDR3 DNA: TGCGCCAGCAGCTTGGAACAAGGAGGAGAGACCCAGTACTTC
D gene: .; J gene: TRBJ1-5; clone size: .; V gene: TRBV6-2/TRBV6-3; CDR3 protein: CASSWGGGNSNQPQHF; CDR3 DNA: TGTGCCAGCAGTTGGGGGGGCGGGAATAGCAATCAGCCCCAGCATTTT
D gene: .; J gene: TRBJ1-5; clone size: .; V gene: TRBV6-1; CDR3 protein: CASSEGASDQPQHF; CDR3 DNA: TGTGCCAGCAGTGAAGGGGCTTCGGATCAGCCCCAGCATTTT
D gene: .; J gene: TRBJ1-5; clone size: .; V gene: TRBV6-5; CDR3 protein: CASSLQGIASNQPQHF; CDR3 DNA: TGTGCCAGCAGTTTACAGGGTATAGCTAGCAATCAGCCCCAGCATTTT
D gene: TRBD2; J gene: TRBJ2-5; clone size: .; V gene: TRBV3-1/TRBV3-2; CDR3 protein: CASSLGTSGETQYF; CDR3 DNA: TGTGCCAGCAGCCTTGGGACTAGCGGGGAGACCCAGTACTTC
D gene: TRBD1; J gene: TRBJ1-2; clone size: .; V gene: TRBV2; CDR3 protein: CASNIGQGDGYTF; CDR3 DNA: TGTGCCAGCAATATTGGACAGGGTGATGGCTACACCTTC
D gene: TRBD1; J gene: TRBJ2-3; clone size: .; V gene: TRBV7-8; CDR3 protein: CASSEGASPYTDTQYF; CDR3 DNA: TGTGCCAGCAGCGAGGGGGCCAGCCCGTACACAGATACGCAGTATTTT
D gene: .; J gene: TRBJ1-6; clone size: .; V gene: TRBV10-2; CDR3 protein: CASLAGRDSPLHF; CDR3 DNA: TGCGCCAGTTTAGCGGGTCGGGATTCACCCCTCCACTTT
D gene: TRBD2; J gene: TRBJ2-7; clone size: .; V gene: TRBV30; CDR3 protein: CAWRTSGTYEQYF; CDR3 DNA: TGTGCCTGGAGGACTAGCGGGACCTACGAGCAGTACTTC
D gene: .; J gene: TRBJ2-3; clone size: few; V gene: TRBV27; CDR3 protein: CASSPRIGGPTDTQYF; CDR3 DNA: TGTGCCAGCAGTCCCAGGATCGGGGGGCCGACAGATACGCAGTATTTT
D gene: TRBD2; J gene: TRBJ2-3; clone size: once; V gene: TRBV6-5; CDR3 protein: CASTLTSGTTDTQYF; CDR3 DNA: TGTGCCAGCACCCTAACTAGCGGGACAACAGATACGCAGTATTTT
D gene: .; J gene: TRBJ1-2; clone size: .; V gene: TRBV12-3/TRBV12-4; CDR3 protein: CASSYPGNYGYTF; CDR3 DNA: TGTGCCAGCAGTTACCCCGGGAACTATGGCTACACCTTC
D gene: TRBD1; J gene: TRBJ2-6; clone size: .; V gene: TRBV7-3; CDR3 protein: CASRGAGTGASGANVLTF; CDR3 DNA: TGTGCCAGCAGGGGCGCCGGGACAGGGGCCTCAGGGGCCAACGTCCTGACTTTC
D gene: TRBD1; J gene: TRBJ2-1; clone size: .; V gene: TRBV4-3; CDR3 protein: CASSQGRTGKQFF; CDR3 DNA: TGCGCCAGCAGCCAAGGGCGGACAGGGAAGCAGTTCTTC
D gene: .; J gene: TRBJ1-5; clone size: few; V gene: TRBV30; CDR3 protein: CAWSKQGNQPQHF; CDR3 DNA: TGTGCCTGGAGTAAACAGGGCAATCAGCCCCAGCATTTT
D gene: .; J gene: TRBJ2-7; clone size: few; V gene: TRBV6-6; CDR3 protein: CASSYSEGGEYF; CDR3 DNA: TGTGCCAGCAGTTACTCTGAGGGGGGGGAGTACTTC
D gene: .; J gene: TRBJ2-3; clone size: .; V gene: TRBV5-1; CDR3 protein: CASSTTGFNTDTQYF; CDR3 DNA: TGCGCCAGCAGCACAACAGGGTTCAACACAGATACGCAGTATTTT
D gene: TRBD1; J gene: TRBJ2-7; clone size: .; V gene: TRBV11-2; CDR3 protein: CASSLGTGRYEQYF; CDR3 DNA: TGTGCCAGCAGCCTCGGGACAGGGAGGTACGAGCAGTACTTC
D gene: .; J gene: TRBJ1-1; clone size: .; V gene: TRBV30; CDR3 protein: CAQNLGAAEAFF; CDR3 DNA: TGTGCCCAAAATTTGGGGGCGGCTGAAGCTTTCTTT
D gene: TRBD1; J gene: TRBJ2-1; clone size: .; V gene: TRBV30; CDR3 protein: CAWGQGVINEQFF; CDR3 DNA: TGTGCCTGGGGACAGGGGGTAATAAATGAGCAGTTCTTC
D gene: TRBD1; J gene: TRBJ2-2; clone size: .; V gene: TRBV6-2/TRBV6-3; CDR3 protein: CASSTDRGNTGELFF; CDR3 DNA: TGTGCCAGCAGCACCGACAGGGGGAACACCGGGGAGCTGTTTTTT
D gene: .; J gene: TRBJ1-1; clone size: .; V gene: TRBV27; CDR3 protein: CASSLGRPNTEAFF; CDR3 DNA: TGTGCCAGCAGTTTGGGCCGACCGAACACTGAAGCTTTCTTT
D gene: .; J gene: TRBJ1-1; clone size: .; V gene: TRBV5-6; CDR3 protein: CASSFWEVTEAFF; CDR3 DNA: TGTGCCAGCAGCTTTTGGGAGGTCACTGAAGCTTTCTTT
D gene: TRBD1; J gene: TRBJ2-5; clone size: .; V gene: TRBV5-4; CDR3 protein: CASSLDQGAIKTQYF; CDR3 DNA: TGTGCCAGCAGCTTGGATCAGGGGGCGATAAAGACCCAGTACTTC
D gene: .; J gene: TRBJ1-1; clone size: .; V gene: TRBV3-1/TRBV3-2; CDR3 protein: CASSQMAISEAFF; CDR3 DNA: TGTGCCAGCAGCCAGATGGCAATCAGTGAAGCTTTCTTT
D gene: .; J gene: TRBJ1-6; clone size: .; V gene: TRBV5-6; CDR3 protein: CASSVWTGGYSPLHF; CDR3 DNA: TGTGCCAGCAGCGTATGGACGGGGGGGTATTCACCCCTCCACTTT
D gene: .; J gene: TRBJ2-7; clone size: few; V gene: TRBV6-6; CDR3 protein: CASSYSWQGAYEQYF; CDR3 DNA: TGTGCCAGCAGTTACTCTTGGCAGGGTGCCTACGAGCAGTACTTC
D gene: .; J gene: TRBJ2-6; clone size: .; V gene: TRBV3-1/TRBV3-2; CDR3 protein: CASSQERGGPTSGANVLTF; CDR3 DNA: TGTGCCAGCAGCCAAGAAAGAGGAGGACCCACATCTGGGGCCAACGTCCTGACTTTC
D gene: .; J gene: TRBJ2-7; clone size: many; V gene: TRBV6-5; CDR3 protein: CASSYSAELSEQYF; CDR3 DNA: TGTGCCAGCAGTTACTCAGCGGAATTGAGCGAGCAGTACTTC
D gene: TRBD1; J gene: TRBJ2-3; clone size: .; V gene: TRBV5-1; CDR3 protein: CASSEGQGATDTQYF; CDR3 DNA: TGCGCCAGCAGCGAGGGACAGGGGGCAACAGATACGCAGTATTTT
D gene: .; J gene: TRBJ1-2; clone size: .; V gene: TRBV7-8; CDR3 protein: CASSLAPSGPYGYTF; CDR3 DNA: TGTGCCAGCAGCTTAGCGCCTTCAGGGCCTTATGGCTACACCTTC
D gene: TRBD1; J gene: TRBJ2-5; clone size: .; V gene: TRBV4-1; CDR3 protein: CASSQGGTGRQETQYF; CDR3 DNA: TGCGCCAGCAGCCAAGGCGGGACAGGGCGCCAAGAGACCCAGTACTTC
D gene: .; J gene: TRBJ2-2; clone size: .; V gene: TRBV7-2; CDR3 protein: CASSPSLNTGELFF; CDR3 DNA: TGTGCCAGCAGCCCCTCTTTGAACACCGGGGAGCTGTTTTTT
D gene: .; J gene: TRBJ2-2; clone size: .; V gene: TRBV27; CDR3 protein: CASSPFNRAGELFF; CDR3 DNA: TGTGCCAGCAGTCCTTTTAACAGGGCCGGGGAGCTGTTTTTT
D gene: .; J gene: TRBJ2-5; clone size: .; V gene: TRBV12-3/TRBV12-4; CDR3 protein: CASRQSGQETQYF; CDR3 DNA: TGTGCCAGCAGACAAAGCGGCCAAGAGACCCAGTACTTC
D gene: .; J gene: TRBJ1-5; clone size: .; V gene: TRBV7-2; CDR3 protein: CASSLEGGWQPQHF; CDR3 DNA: TGTGCCAGCAGCTTAGAGGGGGGGTGGCAGCCCCAGCATTTT
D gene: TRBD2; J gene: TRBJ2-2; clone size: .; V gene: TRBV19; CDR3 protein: CASRTSGGAAGELFF; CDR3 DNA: TGTGCCAGCAGGACTAGCGGGGGGGCGGCCGGGGAGCTGTTTTTT
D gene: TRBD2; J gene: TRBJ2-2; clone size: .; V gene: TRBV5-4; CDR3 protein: CASSLWLAGGVGELFF; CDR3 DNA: TGTGCCAGCAGCTTGTGGCTAGCGGGAGGAGTCGGGGAGCTGTTTTTT
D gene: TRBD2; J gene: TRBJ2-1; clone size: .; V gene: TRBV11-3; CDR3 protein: CASSPRTSGGGNEQFF; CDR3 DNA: TGTGCCAGCAGCCCCCGGACTAGCGGGGGGGGCAATGAGCAGTTCTTC
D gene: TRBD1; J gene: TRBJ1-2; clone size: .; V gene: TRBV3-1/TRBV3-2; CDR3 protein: CASSGTDYGYTF; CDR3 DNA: TGTGCCAGCAGCGGGACAGACTATGGCTACACCTTC
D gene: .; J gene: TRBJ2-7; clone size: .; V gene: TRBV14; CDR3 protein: CASSQEGSGFYEQYF; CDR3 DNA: TGTGCCAGCAGCCAAGAGGGGTCGGGGTTCTACGAGCAGTACTTC
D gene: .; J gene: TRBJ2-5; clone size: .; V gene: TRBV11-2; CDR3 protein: CASSPAVSRRETQYF; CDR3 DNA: TGTGCCAGCAGCCCAGCCGTATCCCGGCGGGAGACCCAGTACTTC
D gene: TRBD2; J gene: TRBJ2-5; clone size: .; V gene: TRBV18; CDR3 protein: CASSTRTSASETQYF; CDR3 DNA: TGTGCCAGCTCAACCCGGACTAGCGCATCGGAGACCCAGTACTTC
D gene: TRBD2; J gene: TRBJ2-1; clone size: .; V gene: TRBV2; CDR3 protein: CASSRTSGGADFYNEQFF; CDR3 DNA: TGTGCCAGCAGTCGGACTAGCGGGGGGGCTGATTTCTACAATGAGCAGTTCTTC